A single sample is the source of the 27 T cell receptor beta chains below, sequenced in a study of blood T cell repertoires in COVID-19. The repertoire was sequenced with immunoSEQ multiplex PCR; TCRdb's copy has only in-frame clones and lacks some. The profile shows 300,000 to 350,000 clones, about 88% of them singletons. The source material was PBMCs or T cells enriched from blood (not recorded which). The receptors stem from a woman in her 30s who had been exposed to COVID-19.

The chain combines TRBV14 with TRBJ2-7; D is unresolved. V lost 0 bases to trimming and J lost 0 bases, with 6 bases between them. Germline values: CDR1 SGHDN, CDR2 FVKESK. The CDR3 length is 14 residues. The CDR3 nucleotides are TGTGCCAGCAGCCAAGATCCAGTCTCCTACGAGCAGTACTTC. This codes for CASSQDPVSYEQYF.

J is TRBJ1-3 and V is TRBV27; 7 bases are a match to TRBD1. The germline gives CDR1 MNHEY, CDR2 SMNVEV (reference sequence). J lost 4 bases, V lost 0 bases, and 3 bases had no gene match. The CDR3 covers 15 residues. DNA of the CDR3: TGTGCCAGCAGTTTATCGACAGGGCTCGGAAACACCATATATTTT. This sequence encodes CASSLSTGLGNTIYF.

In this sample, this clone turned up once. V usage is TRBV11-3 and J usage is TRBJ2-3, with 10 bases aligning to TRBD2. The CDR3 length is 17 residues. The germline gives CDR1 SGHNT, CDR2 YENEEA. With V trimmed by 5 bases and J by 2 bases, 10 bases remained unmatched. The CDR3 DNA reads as TGTGCCAGCAGCCTCCGCCGACTAGCGGGTACCACAGATACGCAGTATTTT. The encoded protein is CASSLRRLAGTTDTQYF.

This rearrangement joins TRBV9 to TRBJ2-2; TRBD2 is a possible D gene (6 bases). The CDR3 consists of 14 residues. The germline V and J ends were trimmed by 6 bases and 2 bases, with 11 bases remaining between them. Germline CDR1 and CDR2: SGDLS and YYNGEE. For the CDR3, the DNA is TGTGCCAGCAACTCGGGGGTAAACACCGGGGAGCTGTTTTTT. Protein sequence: CASNSGVNTGELFF.

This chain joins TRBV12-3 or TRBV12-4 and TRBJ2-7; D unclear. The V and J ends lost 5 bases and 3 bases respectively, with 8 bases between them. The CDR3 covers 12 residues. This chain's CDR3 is CASSPFSYEQYF. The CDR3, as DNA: TGTGCCAGCAGTCCCTTTAGCTACGAGCAGTACTTC.

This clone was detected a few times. The CDR3 DNA sequence: TGTGCCAGCAGCCAAGGTTGGGGAGCCAGGCAGCCCCAGCATTTT. Residues: CASSQGWGARQPQHF. The chain links TRBV3-1 (or the pseudogene TRBV3-2) to TRBJ1-5; D is unresolved. Germline lookup yields CDR1 LGHDT and CDR2 YNNKEL (reference sequence). The V gene lost 1 base and the J gene lost 7 bases, with 14 bases spanning the gap. This CDR3 has 15 residues.

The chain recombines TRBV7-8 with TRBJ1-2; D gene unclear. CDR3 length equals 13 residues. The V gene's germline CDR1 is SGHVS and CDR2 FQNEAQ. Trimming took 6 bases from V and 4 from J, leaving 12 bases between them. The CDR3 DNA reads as TGTGCCAGCAGTTATACCCTACTCTATGGCTACACCTTC. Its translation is CASSYTLLYGYTF.

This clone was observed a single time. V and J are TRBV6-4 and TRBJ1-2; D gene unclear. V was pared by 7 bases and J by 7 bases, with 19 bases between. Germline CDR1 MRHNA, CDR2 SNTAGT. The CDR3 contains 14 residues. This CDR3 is CASKSELGVTGYTF. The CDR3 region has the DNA TGTGCCAGCAAAAGCGAGTTAGGAGTGACTGGCTACACCTTC.

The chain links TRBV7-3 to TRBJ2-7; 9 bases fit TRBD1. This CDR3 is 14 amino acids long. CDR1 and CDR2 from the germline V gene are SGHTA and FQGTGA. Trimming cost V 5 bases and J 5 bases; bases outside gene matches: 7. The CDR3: CASSETGGGDEQYF. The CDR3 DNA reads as TGTGCCAGCAGCGAAACAGGGGGCGGGGACGAGCAGTACTTC.

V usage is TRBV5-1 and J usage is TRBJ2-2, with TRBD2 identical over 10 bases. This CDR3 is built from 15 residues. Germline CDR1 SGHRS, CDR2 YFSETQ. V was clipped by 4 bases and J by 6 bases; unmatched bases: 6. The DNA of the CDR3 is TGCGCCAGCAGCCCTTTAGCGGGAGGCCCCGGGGAGCTGTTTTTT. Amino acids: CASSPLAGGPGELFF.

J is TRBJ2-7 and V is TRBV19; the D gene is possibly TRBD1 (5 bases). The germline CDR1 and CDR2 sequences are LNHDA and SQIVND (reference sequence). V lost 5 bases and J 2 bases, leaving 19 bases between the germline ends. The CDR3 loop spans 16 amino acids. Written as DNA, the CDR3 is TGTGCCAGTAGTCCCCCCAGGGTGACGAAAGCCTACGAGCAGTACTTC. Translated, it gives CASSPPRVTKAYEQYF.

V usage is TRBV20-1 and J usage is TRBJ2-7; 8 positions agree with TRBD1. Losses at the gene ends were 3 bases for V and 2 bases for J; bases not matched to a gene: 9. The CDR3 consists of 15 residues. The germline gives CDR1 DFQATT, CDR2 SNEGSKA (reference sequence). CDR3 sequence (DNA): TGCAGTGCTAGTGACAGGGGATCCCAAACCTACGAGCAGTACTTC. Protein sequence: CSASDRGSQTYEQYF.

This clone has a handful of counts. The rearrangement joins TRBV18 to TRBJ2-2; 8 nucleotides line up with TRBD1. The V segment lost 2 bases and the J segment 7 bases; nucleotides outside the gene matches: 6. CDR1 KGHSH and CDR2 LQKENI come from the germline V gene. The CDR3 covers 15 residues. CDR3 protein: CASSPSGQGGGELFF. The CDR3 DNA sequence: TGTGCCAGCTCACCAAGCGGACAGGGTGGCGGGGAGCTGTTTTTT.

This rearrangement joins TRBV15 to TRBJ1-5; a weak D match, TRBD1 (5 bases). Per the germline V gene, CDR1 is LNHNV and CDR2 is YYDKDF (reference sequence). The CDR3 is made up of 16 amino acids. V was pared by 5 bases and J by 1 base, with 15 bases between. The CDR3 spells CATSGVGGTSNQPQHF. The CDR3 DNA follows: TGTGCCACCAGCGGAGTGGGAGGGACGAGCAATCAGCCCCAGCATTTT.

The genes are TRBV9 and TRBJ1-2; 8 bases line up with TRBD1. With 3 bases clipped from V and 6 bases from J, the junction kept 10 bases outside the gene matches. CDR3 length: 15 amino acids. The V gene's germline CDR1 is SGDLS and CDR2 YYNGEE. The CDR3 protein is CASSAYDRGGDGYTF. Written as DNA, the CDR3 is TGTGCCAGCAGCGCATACGACAGGGGCGGAGATGGCTACACCTTC.

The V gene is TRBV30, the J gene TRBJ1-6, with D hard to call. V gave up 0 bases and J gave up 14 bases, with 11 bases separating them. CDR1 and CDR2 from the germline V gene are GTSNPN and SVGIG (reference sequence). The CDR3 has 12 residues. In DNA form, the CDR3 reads TGTGCCTGGAGTGTACGTGGGCGGGCCCTCCACTTT. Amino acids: CAWSVRGRALHF.

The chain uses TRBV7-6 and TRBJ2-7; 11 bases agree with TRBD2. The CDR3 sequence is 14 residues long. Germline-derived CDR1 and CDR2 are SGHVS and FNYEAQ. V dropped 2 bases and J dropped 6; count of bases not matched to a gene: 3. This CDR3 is CASSLTSGSAEQYF. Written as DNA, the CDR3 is TGTGCCAGCAGCTTAACTAGCGGGAGCGCCGAGCAGTACTTC.

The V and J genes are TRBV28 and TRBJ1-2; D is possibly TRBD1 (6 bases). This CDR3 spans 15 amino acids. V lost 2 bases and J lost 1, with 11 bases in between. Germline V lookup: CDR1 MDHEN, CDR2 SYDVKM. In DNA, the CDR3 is TGTGCCAGCAGTTTAGGTGGCAGGGGTAACTATGGCTACACCTTC. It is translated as CASSLGGRGNYGYTF.

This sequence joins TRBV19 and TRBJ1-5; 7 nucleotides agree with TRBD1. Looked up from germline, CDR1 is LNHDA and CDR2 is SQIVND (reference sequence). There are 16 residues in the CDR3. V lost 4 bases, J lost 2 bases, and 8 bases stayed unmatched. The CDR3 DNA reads TGTGCCAGTAGTACCACTACAGGGACAGGCAATCAGCCCCAGCATTTT. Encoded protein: CASSTTTGTGNQPQHF.

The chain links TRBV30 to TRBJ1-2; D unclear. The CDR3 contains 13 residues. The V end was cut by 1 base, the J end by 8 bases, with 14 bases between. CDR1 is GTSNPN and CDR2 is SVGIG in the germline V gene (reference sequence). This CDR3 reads CAWSAPGYWGYTF. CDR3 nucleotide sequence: TGTGCCTGGAGTGCCCCCGGGTACTGGGGCTACACCTTC.

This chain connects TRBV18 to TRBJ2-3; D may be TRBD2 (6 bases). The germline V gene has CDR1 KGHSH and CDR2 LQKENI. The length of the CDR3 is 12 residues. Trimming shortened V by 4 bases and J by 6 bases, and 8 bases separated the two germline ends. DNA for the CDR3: TGTGCCAGCTCACTTGGAGGGGATACGCAGTATTTT. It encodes CASSLGGDTQYF.

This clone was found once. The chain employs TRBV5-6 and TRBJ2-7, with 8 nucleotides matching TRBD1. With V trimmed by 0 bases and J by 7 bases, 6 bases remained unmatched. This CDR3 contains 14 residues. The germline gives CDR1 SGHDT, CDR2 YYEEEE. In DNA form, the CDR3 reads TGTGCCAGCAGCTTGGCCCAGGGGGCGCGGGAGCAGTACTTC. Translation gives CASSLAQGAREQYF.

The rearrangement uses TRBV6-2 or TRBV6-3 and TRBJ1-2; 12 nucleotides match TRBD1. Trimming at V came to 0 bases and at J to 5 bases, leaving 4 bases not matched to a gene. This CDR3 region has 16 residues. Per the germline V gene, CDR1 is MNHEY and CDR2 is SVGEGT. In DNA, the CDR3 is TGTGCCAGCAGTTACTCCGGGACAGGGGGCGGTTATGGCTACACCTTC. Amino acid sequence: CASSYSGTGGGYGYTF.

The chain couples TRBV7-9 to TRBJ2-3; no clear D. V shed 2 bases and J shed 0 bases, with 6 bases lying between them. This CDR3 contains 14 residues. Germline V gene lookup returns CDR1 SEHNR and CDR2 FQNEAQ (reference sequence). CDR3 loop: CASSLSGSTDTQYF. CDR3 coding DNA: TGTGCCAGCAGCTTATCGGGTAGCACAGATACGCAGTATTTT.

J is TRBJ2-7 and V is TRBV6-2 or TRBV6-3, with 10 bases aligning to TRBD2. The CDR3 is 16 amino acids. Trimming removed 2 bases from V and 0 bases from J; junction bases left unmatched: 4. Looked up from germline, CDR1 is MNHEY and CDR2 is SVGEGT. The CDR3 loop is CASSYPSGSLSYEQYF. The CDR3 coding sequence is TGTGCCAGCAGTTACCCTAGCGGGAGCCTCTCCTACGAGCAGTACTTC.

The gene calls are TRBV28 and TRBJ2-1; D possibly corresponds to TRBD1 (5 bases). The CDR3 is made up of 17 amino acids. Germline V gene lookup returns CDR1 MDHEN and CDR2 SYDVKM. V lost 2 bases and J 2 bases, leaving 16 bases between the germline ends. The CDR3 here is CASSLPHTGLTYNEQFF. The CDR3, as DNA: TGTGCCAGCAGTTTACCACACACAGGTCTTACCTACAATGAGCAGTTCTTC.

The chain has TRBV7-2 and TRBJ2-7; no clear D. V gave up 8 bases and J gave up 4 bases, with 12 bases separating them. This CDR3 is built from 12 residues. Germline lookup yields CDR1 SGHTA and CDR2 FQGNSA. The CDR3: CASLTTGYEQYF. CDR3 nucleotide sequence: TGTGCCAGCCTCACAACGGGTTACGAGCAGTACTTC.